This T cell receptor beta chain was profiled in a study of beta chain features in type 1 diabetes. About the research overall: The samples had 90 million to 130 million sorted cells examined in all.

This clone turned up a few times. Antigen unknown. Other DNA sequences in the sample encode the same CDR3. The study reverse transcribed the entire isolated RNA, so it sequenced expressed TCRB transcripts. Libraries were prepared by immunoSEQ multiplex PCR; TCRdb keeps only in-frame clonotypes and omits some of them. The table includes 300,000 to 350,000 clones, roughly 14% detected once. CDR1 and CDR2 from the germline V gene are SEHNR and FQNEAQ (reference sequence). This CDR3 is 15 amino acids long. V shed 5 bases and J 0 bases; nucleotides not matched to a gene: 6. General study results and limits: Across all four CD4+ subsets, people with type 1 diabetes showed modestly shorter TCRB CDR3s.

This rearrangement joins TRBV7-9 to TRBJ1-1; 7 nucleotides agree with TRBD1. The sequencing sample was made of naive CD4+ T cells from blood. The TCR was taken from a woman in her late teens or twenties with type 1 diabetes. The CDR3 is CASSPRQGMNTEAFF. Written as DNA, the CDR3 is TGTGCCAGCAGCCCCAGACAGGGCATGAACACTGAAGCTTTCTTT. Full variable domain (rest looked up from reference TRBV7-9 and TRBJ1-1): DTGVSQNPRHKITKRGQNVTFRCDPISEHNRLYWYRQTLGQGPEFLTYFQNEAQLEKSRLLSDRFSAERPKGSFSTLEIQRTEQGDSAMYLCASSPRQGMNTEAFFGQGTRLTVV.